The 21 T cell receptor beta chains below come from one sample, sequenced in a study of graft-versus-host responses after intestinal transplantation. No antigens are known for them. Data came from immunoSEQ multiplex PCR; TCRdb stores just in-frame clones and leaves some out. The sample lists about 120,000 clones; roughly 95% were seen once. The sample here was unstimulated CD8+ T cells sorted from spleen or lymph node cells, taken before intestinal transplant. Receptors originate from a human donor who received an intestinal transplant.

The chain couples TRBV27 to TRBJ2-1, with TRBD2 identical over 8 bases. CDR1 MNHEY and CDR2 SMNVEV come from the germline V gene (reference sequence). V shed 3 bases, J shed 4 bases, and the junction held 2 bases outside the gene matches. The CDR3 runs 14 residues. This CDR3 reads CASSFERGYNEQFF. CDR3 sequence (DNA): TGTGCCAGCAGTTTCGAGCGGGGGTACAATGAGCAGTTCTTC.

The V gene is TRBV7-9, the J gene TRBJ2-3; 9 bases fit TRBD2. Per germline, CDR1 SEHNR and CDR2 FQNEAQ (reference sequence). The CDR3 is 15 amino acids. V dropped 2 bases and J dropped 3; count of bases not matched to a gene: 3. The CDR3 loop reads CASSLLAGSTDTQYF. Written as DNA, the CDR3 is TGTGCCAGCAGCTTACTAGCGGGAAGTACAGATACGCAGTATTTT. Filled out from reference TRBV7-9 and TRBJ2-3, the complete variable domain reads DTGVSQNPRHKITKRGQNVTFRCDPISEHNRLYWYRQTLGQGPEFLTYFQNEAQLEKSRLLSDRFSAERPKGSFSTLEIQRTEQGDSAMYLCASSLLAGSTDTQYFGPGTRLTVL.

J is TRBJ2-1 and V is TRBV27; 9 bases fit TRBD2. This CDR3 spans 20 amino acids. Trimming cost V 6 bases and J 7 bases; bases outside gene matches: 25. In germline, CDR1 is MNHEY, CDR2 SMNVEV (reference sequence). Here the CDR3 reads CASSEGWRVRLAGPGNEQFF. CDR3 bases: TGTGCCAGCAGCGAGGGCTGGAGGGTTAGGCTAGCGGGACCCGGTAATGAGCAGTTCTTC.

In this sample, this clone turned up a few times. The V and J genes are TRBV10-3 and TRBJ1-1; maybe TRBD1 (6 bases). Between the trimmed V and J ends, which lost 10 bases and 4 bases, there was a span of 13 bases. The V gene's germline CDR1 is ENHRY and CDR2 SYGVKD. The CDR3 has 12 residues. The CDR3 is CASVQGGTEAFF. CDR3 DNA sequence: TGTGCCAGCGTACAGGGAGGCACTGAAGCTTTCTTT.

V is TRBV27 and J is TRBJ1-2; 8 bases match TRBD1. The CDR3 is made up of 15 amino acids. Germline V CDR1 and CDR2: MNHEY, SMNVEV (reference sequence). Trimming at V came to 6 bases and at J to 1 base, leaving 7 bases not matched to a gene. The CDR3 here is CASSQGQGLNYGYTF. The CDR3 coding sequence is TGTGCCAGCAGCCAAGGACAGGGTCTTAACTATGGCTACACCTTC.

The V gene is TRBV19, the J gene TRBJ1-4; weak D call: TRBD1 (6 bases). CDR1 and CDR2 (germline): LNHDA, SQIVND (reference sequence). The CDR3 is 16 amino acids. Trimming took 4 bases from V and 3 from J, leaving 15 bases between them. This chain's CDR3 is CASSTWNRVPNEKLFF. The CDR3 DNA is TGTGCCAGTAGTACCTGGAACAGGGTGCCTAATGAAAAACTGTTTTTT.

The chain employs TRBV9 and TRBJ2-5, with D tentatively TRBD2 (6 bases). Germline loops: CDR1 SGDLS, CDR2 YYNGEE. The CDR3 loop spans 12 amino acids. The V end was cut by 0 bases, the J end by 11 bases, with 11 bases between. The CDR3 coding sequence is TGTGCCAGCAGCGTAGATGGCGGGGAGCAGTACTTC. This codes for CASSVDGGEQYF.

The chain is built from TRBV4-1 and TRBJ2-7; D is possibly TRBD2 (6 bases). The germline V gene encodes CDR1 MGHRA and CDR2 YSYEKL. The V gene lost 1 base and the J gene lost 2 bases, with 18 bases spanning the gap. The CDR3 sequence is 17 residues long. CDR3 nucleotides: TGCGCCAGCAGCCAAGGGGAGACCGGGACGGGGGCCTACGAGCAGTACTTC. Protein sequence: CASSQGETGTGAYEQYF.

The J gene is TRBJ1-6, the V gene TRBV7-6; no reliable D call. Trimming pared 5 bases from V and 6 bases from J, leaving 20 bases between. The CDR3 covers 17 residues. Germline CDR1 and CDR2: SGHVS and FNYEAQ. CDR3 in DNA: TGTGCCAGCAGCCCCCGACCGGGCGGGCTTCTTAATTCACCCCTCCACTTT. Its protein is CASSPRPGGLLNSPLHF. The full variable domain, with the rest looked up from reference TRBV7-6 and TRBJ1-6, is GAGVSQSPRYKVTKRGQDVALRCDPISGHVSLYWYRQALGQGPEFLTYFNYEAQQDKSGLPNDRFSAERPEGSISTLTIQRTEQRDSAMYRCASSPRPGGLLNSPLHFGNGTRLTVT.

The chain uses TRBV6-5 and TRBJ1-4, with TRBD1 matching over 10 bases. Germline-derived CDR1 and CDR2 are MNHEY and SVGAGI. The V gene end was trimmed by 5 bases and the J gene end by 5 bases; junction bases not matched to a gene: 5. The CDR3 loop spans 15 amino acids. The CDR3 bases are TGTGCCAGCAGTAACCCGGGACAGGGGAATGAAAAACTGTTTTTT. Its translation: CASSNPGQGNEKLFF.

The V and J genes are TRBV19 and TRBJ2-5; D might be TRBD1 (6 bases). The J call may be in error: the DNA end matches TRBJ2-7 better. CDR1 is LNHDA, CDR2 SQIVND, per germline (reference sequence). This CDR3 has 15 amino acids. CDR3 residues: CASSPDRGRSYEQYF. In nucleotides, the CDR3 is TGTGCCAGTAGCCCGGACAGAGGTAGGTCCTACGAGCAGTACTTC.

V usage is TRBV6-5 and J usage is TRBJ2-7; no definite D call. This CDR3 spans 15 amino acids. V lost 5 bases to trimming and J lost 3 bases, with 17 bases between them. Germline lookup yields CDR1 MNHEY and CDR2 SVGAGI. For the CDR3, the DNA is TGTGCCAGCAGTCCCGGACGGGCGGCGAGCTACGAGCAGTACTTC. It translates to CASSPGRAASYEQYF.

This chain uses TRBV2 with TRBJ2-5; 7 positions match TRBD1. The CDR3 consists of 15 residues. Germline CDR1 reads SNHLY; CDR2 reads FYNNEI. V shed 1 base, J shed 2 bases, and the junction held 4 bases outside the gene matches. The CDR3 nucleotides read TGTGCCAGCAGTGAAGTGGGGGACAGACAAGAGACCCAGTACTTC. This encodes CASSEVGDRQETQYF.

The chain is built from TRBV15 and TRBJ1-1; TRBD1 matches 11 bases. Germline CDR1 and CDR2: LNHNV and YYDKDF (reference sequence). Losses at the gene ends were 7 bases for V and 1 base for J; bases not matched to a gene: 5. The CDR3 totals 15 residues. The CDR3 bases are TGTGCCACCACCCGGGACAGGGGGACGAACACTGAAGCTTTCTTT. It translates to CATTRDRGTNTEAFF.

CDR3 sequence reads: CASTTRDGFSYEQYF. The DNA of the CDR3 is TGTGCCAGCACCACAAGGGACGGATTCTCCTACGAGCAGTACTTC. The chain employs TRBV6-1 and TRBJ2-7; D is tentatively TRBD1 or TRBD2 (5 bases each). The CDR3 loop spans 15 amino acids. V gave up 7 bases and J gave up 0 bases, with 16 bases separating them. Germline V CDR1 and CDR2: MNHNS, SASEGT.

The chain carries TRBV27 and TRBJ1-2, with D hard to call. V lost 5 bases and J lost 8, with 24 bases in between. This CDR3 is built from 16 residues. Germline CDR1 and CDR2: MNHEY and SMNVEV (reference sequence). The CDR3 sequence is CASSERSENAVAGYTF. CDR3 in DNA: TGTGCCAGCAGTGAGAGGTCAGAAAACGCCGTAGCGGGCTACACCTTC.

This clone came up a few times. The J gene is TRBJ1-5, the V gene TRBV19; D gene ambiguous. Germline CDR1 and CDR2: LNHDA and SQIVND (reference sequence). The CDR3 is 15 residues long. V was pared by 10 bases and J by 4 bases, with 20 bases between. CDR3 sequence: CATGSHGFGNQPQHF. CDR3 bases: TGTGCCACCGGCAGTCATGGATTTGGGAATCAGCCCCAGCATTTT.

This chain uses TRBV5-6 with TRBJ2-7; 12 bases map to TRBD1. Germline V gene data show CDR1 as SGHDT and CDR2 as YYEEEE. The CDR3 spans 14 residues. The trim removed 4 bases at V and 4 bases at J, leaving 3 bases unmatched. CDR3 nucleotides: TGTGCCAGCAGCCAGGGACAGGGGGCATACGAGCAGTACTTC. Translation: CASSQGQGAYEQYF.

The chain couples TRBV28 to TRBJ2-7; D uncertain. The J call could be wrong; TRBJ2-5 is a better fit for the DNA end. The CDR3 loop spans 17 amino acids. CDR1 and CDR2 (germline): MDHEN, SYDVKM. CDR3 protein: CASSPLAPGRDQETQYF. CDR3 DNA sequence: TGTGCCAGCAGTCCGCTCGCCCCGGGTAGGGACCAAGAGACCCAGTACTTC.

The chain uses TRBV28 and TRBJ1-1; D possibly corresponds to TRBD1 (5 bases). V was trimmed by 5 bases and J by 1 base, leaving 11 bases between them. Germline V gene sequence: CDR1 MDHEN, CDR2 SYDVKM. The CDR3 has 14 amino acids. The CDR3 reads CASSPVGTNTEAFF. CDR3 DNA sequence: TGTGCCAGCAGTCCCGTAGGGACGAACACTGAAGCTTTCTTT.

The J gene is TRBJ2-5, the V gene TRBV7-9; D may correspond to TRBD1 or TRBD2 (6 bases each). Germline assignment: CDR1 SEHNR and CDR2 FQNEAQ (reference sequence). This CDR3 is built from 15 residues. The germline V and J ends were trimmed by 3 bases and 4 bases, with 15 bases remaining between them. CDR3: CASSLAPGALETQYF. The CDR3 nucleotides read TGTGCCAGCAGCTTGGCCCCGGGGGCATTAGAGACCCAGTACTTC. Full variable domain (outside the CDR3, taken from reference TRBV7-9 and TRBJ2-5): DTGVSQNPRHKITKRGQNVTFRCDPISEHNRLYWYRQTLGQGPEFLTYFQNEAQLEKSRLLSDRFSAERPKGSFSTLEIQRTEQGDSAMYLCASSLAPGALETQYFGPGTRLLVL.